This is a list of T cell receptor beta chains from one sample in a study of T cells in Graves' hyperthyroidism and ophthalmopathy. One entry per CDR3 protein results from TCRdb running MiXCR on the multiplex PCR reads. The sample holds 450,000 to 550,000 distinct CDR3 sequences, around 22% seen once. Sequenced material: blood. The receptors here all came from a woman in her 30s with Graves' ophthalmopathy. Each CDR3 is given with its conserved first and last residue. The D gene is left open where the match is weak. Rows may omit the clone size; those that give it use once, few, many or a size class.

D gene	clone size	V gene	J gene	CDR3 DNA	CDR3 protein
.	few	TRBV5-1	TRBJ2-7	TGCGCCAGCAGCCTTAATCCCACAGGGAGGGCCTACGAGCAGTACTTC	CASSLNPTGRAYEQYF
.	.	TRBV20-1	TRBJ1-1	TGCAGTGCTAGAGATCCATGGGGTCTAAACACTGAAGCTTTCTTT	CSARDPWGLNTEAFF
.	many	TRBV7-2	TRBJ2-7	TGTGCCAGCAGCTTAGTAGGAGGTTCCGAGCAGTACTTC	CASSLVGGSEQYF
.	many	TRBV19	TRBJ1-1	TGTGCCAGTAGTGAGGTGGGGACTGAAGCTTTCTTT	CASSEVGTEAFF
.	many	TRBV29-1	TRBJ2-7	TGCAGCGTTAGGGGGGGACACTCCTACGAGCAGTACTTC	CSVRGGHSYEQYF
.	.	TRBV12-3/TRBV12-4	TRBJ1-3	TGTGCCAACACCCCACTATCTGGCTCGGGGACCTCTGGAAACACCATATATTTT	CANTPLSGSGTSGNTIYF
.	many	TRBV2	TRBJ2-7	TGTGCCAGCAAGAGAAATCAAATACAGGGTGTCAACGAGCAGTACTTC	CASKRNQIQGVNEQYF
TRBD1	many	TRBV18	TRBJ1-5	TGTGCCAGCTCTCCGAGGGAGGGGGCGGACAATCAGCCCCAGCATTTT	CASSPREGADNQPQHF
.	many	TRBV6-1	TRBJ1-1	TGTGCCAGCATCCCGGACCGGGGGGCTGAAGCTTTCTTT	CASIPDRGAEAFF
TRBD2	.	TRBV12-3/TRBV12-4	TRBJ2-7	TGTGCCAGCAGGGAGATGACTAGCGGGAGCGTCCTGTACTTC	CASREMTSGSVLYF
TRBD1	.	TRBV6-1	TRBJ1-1	TGTGCCAGCAGTGAATCAGGGGGCGCGACTGAAGCTTTCTTT	CASSESGGATEAFF
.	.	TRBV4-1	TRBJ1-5	TGCGCCAGCAGCCAAGGGGCCCTCGAATGGGCCCAGCATTTT	CASSQGALEWAQHF
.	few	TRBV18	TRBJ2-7	TGTGCCAGCTCACCAGGTTTCCTCTCCTACGAGCAGTACTTC	CASSPGFLSYEQYF
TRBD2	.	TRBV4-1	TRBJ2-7	TGCGCCAGCAGTCCGTATGGCGGGGGGATCTCCTACGAGCAGTACTTC	CASSPYGGGISYEQYF
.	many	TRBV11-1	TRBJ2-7	TGTGCCAGCAGCCCCGGTTTAGGGATTAGCTCCTACGAGCAGTACTTC	CASSPGLGISSYEQYF
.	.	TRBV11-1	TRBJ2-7	TGTGCCAGCAGCCCAGGGGGGACCTTACTCCCCTTTACCTACGAGCAGTACTTC	CASSPGGTLLPFTYEQYF
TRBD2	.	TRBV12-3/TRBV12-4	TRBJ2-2	TGTGCCAGCAGTCGACTAGCGGGCACGAACACCGGGGAGCTGTTTTTT	CASSRLAGTNTGELFF
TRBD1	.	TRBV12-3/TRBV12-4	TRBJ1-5	TGTGCCAGCAGTTCGACAGGGCCTAATCAGCCCCAGCATTTT	CASSSTGPNQPQHF
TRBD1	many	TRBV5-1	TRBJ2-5	TGCGCCAGCAGCTTGGATGGGACAGGGGGCCAAGAGACCCAGTACTTC	CASSLDGTGGQETQYF
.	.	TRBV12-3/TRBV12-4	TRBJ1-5	TGTGCCAGCAGTTTGATAGGGAATCAGCCCCAGCATTTT	CASSLIGNQPQHF
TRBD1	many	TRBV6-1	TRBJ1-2	TGTGCCAGCAGTGACGCCGGGACAGGGTTGGGTGGCTACACCTTC	CASSDAGTGLGGYTF
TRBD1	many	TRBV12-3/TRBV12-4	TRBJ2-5	TGTGCCAGCAGTTTGGCCAGGGGGACCGAGACCCAGTACTTC	CASSLARGTETQYF
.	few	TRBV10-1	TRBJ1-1	TGCGCCAGCAGTGTTGGCAGATCAACTTCCAACACTGAAGCTTTCTTT	CASSVGRSTSNTEAFF
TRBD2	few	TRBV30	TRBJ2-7	TGTGCCGGTGGAGCGGGAGATACGAAGCAGTACTTC	CAGGAGDTKQYF
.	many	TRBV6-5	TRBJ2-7	TGTGCCAGCAGTTACTCTGCCCAGAGCTCCTACGAGCAGTACTTC	CASSYSAQSSYEQYF
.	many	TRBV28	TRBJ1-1	TGTGCCAGCAGTTTTTTTGACAGGGAAGCTTTCTTT	CASSFFDREAFF
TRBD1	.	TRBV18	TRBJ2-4	TGTGCCAGCTCAACGGGACAGGGAAACATTCAGTACTTC	CASSTGQGNIQYF
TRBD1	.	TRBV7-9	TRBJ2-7	TGTGCCAGCAGTTACCAGACAGGGCTCGACGAGCAGTACTTC	CASSYQTGLDEQYF
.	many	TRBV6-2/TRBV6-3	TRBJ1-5	TGTGCCAGCAACATCGAAGGCAATCAGCCCCAGCATTTT	CASNIEGNQPQHF
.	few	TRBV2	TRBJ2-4	TGTGCCAGCACTGCGGACGGGAAAAACATTCAGTACTTC	CASTADGKNIQYF
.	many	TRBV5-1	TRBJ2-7	TGCGCCAGCATGGGGACCTACGAGCAGTACTTC	CASMGTYEQYF
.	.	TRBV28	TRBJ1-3	TGTGCCAGCAGCCCCCTGTCTGCAACTGGAAACACCATATATTTT	CASSPLSATGNTIYF
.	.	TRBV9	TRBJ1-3	TGTGCCAGCAGCGTAGCTGGGGACGGATCTAGCTCTGGAAACACCATATATTTT	CASSVAGDGSSSGNTIYF
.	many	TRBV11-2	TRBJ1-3	TGTGCCAGCAGCTTAGTAGGGTCGGGGAACACCATATATTTT	CASSLVGSGNTIYF
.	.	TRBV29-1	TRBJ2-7	TGCAGCGTTGTCGGGTCGGGGTACGAGCAGTACTTC	CSVVGSGYEQYF
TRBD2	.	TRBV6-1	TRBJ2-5	TGTGCCAGCAGTGAAGGCGGACTAGCGGGAGACGAGACCCAGTACTTC	CASSEGGLAGDETQYF
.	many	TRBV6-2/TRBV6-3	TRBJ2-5	TGTGCCAGCAGTTACTCGAGCGCCAGCCTCCGCGAGACCCAGTACTTC	CASSYSSASLRETQYF
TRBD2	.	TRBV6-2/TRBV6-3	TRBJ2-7	TGTGCCAGCAGTTATGGGGTAGCGGGAGAGCAGTACTTC	CASSYGVAGEQYF
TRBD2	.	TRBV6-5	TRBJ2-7	TGTGCCAGCAGATACGGTACGGCTAGCGGGGGATACGAGCAGTACTTC	CASRYGTASGGYEQYF
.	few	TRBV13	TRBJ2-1	TGTGCCAGCAGCTTAGTACAGTTAGACATTACCTTCTACAATGAGCAGTTCTTC	CASSLVQLDITFYNEQFF
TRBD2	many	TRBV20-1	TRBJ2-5	TGCAGTGCTAGAGAGCGGGGGGGCCTGGAGACCCAGTACTTC	CSARERGGLETQYF
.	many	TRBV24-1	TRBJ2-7	TGTGCCACCAGTGATACGGGGTACGAGCAGTACTTC	CATSDTGYEQYF
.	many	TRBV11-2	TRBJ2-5	TGTGCCAGCAGCTTAGATAATGGGGTAGAGACCCAGTACTTC	CASSLDNGVETQYF
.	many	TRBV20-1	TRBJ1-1	TGCAGTGCTAGACGGGGGCGAGGGAACACTGAAGCTTTCTTT	CSARRGRGNTEAFF
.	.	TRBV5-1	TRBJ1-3	TGCGCCAGCAGCTTGGCCCCGAGGGGCGGCGACTCTGGAAACACCATATATTTT	CASSLAPRGGDSGNTIYF
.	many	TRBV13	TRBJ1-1	TGTGCCAGCAGCTACCTATGGAGGGGAACTGAAGCTTTCTTT	CASSYLWRGTEAFF
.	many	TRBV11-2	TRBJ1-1	TGTGCCAGCAGTAGAAACAGGCTGAACACTGAAGCTTTCTTT	CASSRNRLNTEAFF
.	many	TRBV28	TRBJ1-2	TGTGCCAGCAGTGTGGACGCCTATGGCTACACCTTC	CASSVDAYGYTF
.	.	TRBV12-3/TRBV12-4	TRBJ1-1	TGTGCCAGCAGTTTTATCAGCTACACTGAAGCTTTCTTT	CASSFISYTEAFF
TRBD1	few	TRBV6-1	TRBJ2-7	TGTGCCAGCAGGCCCTCCGGGACAGGGGCCTACGAGCAGTACTTC	CASRPSGTGAYEQYF
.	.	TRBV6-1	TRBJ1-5	TGTGCCGCCGGCAGGGATAAGCCCCAGCATTTT	CAAGRDKPQHF
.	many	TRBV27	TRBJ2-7	TGTGCCAGCAGTTTAACGTCCCGGTACGAGCAGTACTTC	CASSLTSRYEQYF
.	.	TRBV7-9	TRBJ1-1	TGTGCCAGCAGCTTAGCAAACACTGATGCTTTCTTT	CASSLANTDAFF
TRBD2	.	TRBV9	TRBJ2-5	TGTGCCAGCAGCGTAGGAGCGGGGGGATTACAAGAGACCCAGGACTTC	CASSVGAGGLQETQDF
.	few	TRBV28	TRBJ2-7	TGTGCCAGCATCGCGGGCAGGGTCGGCGAGCAGTACTTC	CASIAGRVGEQYF